This TCR beta chain was identified in a study of blood T cell repertoires in COVID-19. Turning to the study itself: Sources were T cells, B-cell-depleted T cells, or PBMCs; the material itself was cDNA or gDNA.

TCRdb's copy holds only in-frame clones and misses some; the assay was immunoSEQ multiplex PCR. Seen here are 150,000 or so clones, roughly four fifths observed once, and the top ten hold 7% to 10%. CDR3 length: 15 residues. The ends were cut back, 3 bases at V and 8 bases at J, with 20 bases in the middle. From germline, CDR1 is GTSNPN and CDR2 SVGIG (reference sequence). Sequenced material: PBMCs or T cells enriched from blood (not recorded which). The sequence came from a man aged 50-60 years who had recovered from COVID-19. This rearrangement joins TRBV30 to TRBJ2-1; a possible D gene is TRBD1 (6 bases). CDR3 bases: TGTGCCTGGAGGGGACCGAACCAGGGGACCCATGAGCAGTTCTTC. Translation: CAWRGPNQGTHEQFF.